This T cell receptor beta chain originates from a study of T cell responses to AZD1222 COVID-19 vaccine. Study findings and constraints: White British people made up most donors, females outnumbered males, and clonal diversity was possibly underestimated. Vaccine-associated CD4 TCRs spanned spike, dominant at 160-218 and 743-854.

Assay used: immunoSEQ multiplex PCR; TCRdb lists only in-frame clones, some missing. Among roughly 120,000 clones, over 75% were seen once, and the ten largest hold roughly 10%. CDR3 size: 16 residues. Deletions cut 2 bases from V and 5 bases from J, with 18 bases between. Germline V gene data show CDR1 as LNHDA and CDR2 as SQIVND (reference sequence). Note on this clone: Antigen specificity is unknown.

This chain connects TRBV19 to TRBJ2-5; unclear D gene. This clonotype was sampled from an adult in good health. The sequencing used peripheral blood, collected on day 0 of AZD1222 vaccination. The CDR3 DNA sequence: TGTGCCAGTAGTATATCCCCATCCCCGGACGTTGAGACCCAGTACTTC. This sequence encodes CASSISPSPDVETQYF.